These T cell receptor beta chains were read from a single sample in a study of prognosis after radiotherapy for stage I lung cancer. TCRdb reprocessed the multiplex PCR reads with MiXCR, giving one entry per CDR3 protein. The sample carries some 13,000 distinct CDR3 sequences, 40% to 55% recorded once. Source: PBMCs, taken before or after stereotactic body radiation therapy (not recorded which). These receptor sequences come from a donor of 50 years or more with non-small cell lung cancer. CDR3s include the opening cysteine and the closing phenylalanine or tryptophan. Each record gives: V gene, D gene, clone size, J gene, CDR3 protein, CDR3 DNA. The D gene is left open where the match is weak. Not every row has a clone size; where given, it reads once, few, many or a size class.

V gene: TRBV28
D gene: TRBD1
clone size: once
J gene: TRBJ2-7
CDR3 protein: CASRTPDRGPYEQYF
CDR3 DNA: TGTGCCAGCCGTACCCCGGACAGGGGACCCTACGAGCAGTACTTC

V gene: TRBV20-1
D gene: TRBD1
clone size: medium-sized
J gene: TRBJ2-7
CDR3 protein: CSASGQGAGEQYF
CDR3 DNA: TGCAGTGCTAGTGGGCAGGGGGCAGGCGAGCAGTACTTC

V gene: TRBV18
D gene: TRBD2
clone size: many
J gene: TRBJ2-1
CDR3 protein: CASSPVALAERGSYNEQFF
CDR3 DNA: TGTGCCAGCTCACCAGTGGCGCTAGCGGAGCGGGGTTCCTACAATGAGCAGTTCTTC

V gene: TRBV20-1
D gene: TRBD2
clone size: .
J gene: TRBJ2-1
CDR3 protein: CSASGLAGALSYNEQFF
CDR3 DNA: TGCAGTGCTAGTGGTCTAGCGGGAGCACTGTCCTACAATGAGCAGTTCTTC

V gene: TRBV28
D gene: TRBD2
clone size: medium-sized
J gene: TRBJ2-7
CDR3 protein: CASGTRTSGFSYEQYF
CDR3 DNA: TGTGCCAGCGGGACTAGGACTAGCGGGTTCTCCTACGAGCAGTACTTC

V gene: TRBV2
D gene: .
clone size: many
J gene: TRBJ2-5
CDR3 protein: CASSEVMGETQYF
CDR3 DNA: TGTGCCAGCAGTGAGGTGATGGGCGAGACCCAGTACTTC

V gene: TRBV6-4
D gene: .
clone size: many
J gene: TRBJ2-3
CDR3 protein: CASSGDPPGSATQYF
CDR3 DNA: TGTGCCAGCAGTGGGGATCCCCCGGGGTCGGCTACGCAGTATTTT

V gene: TRBV20-1
D gene: TRBD2
clone size: medium-sized
J gene: TRBJ2-6
CDR3 protein: CSARDLAGGPGSGANVLTF
CDR3 DNA: TGCAGTGCTAGAGATCTGGCGGGAGGGCCTGGCTCTGGGGCCAACGTCCTGACTTTC

V gene: TRBV20-1
D gene: .
clone size: many
J gene: TRBJ2-1
CDR3 protein: CSANGASGKTYNEQFF
CDR3 DNA: TGCAGTGCTAATGGGGCCTCCGGGAAGACCTACAATGAGCAGTTCTTC

V gene: TRBV24-1
D gene: .
clone size: many
J gene: TRBJ1-2
CDR3 protein: CATSRDKHYGYTF
CDR3 DNA: TGTGCCACCAGTCGCGACAAACACTATGGCTACACCTTC

V gene: TRBV20-1
D gene: .
clone size: .
J gene: TRBJ1-2
CDR3 protein: CSAASSDAQGSVYGYTF
CDR3 DNA: TGCAGTGCTGCCTCTAGCGACGCCCAGGGCTCTGTCTATGGCTACACCTTC

V gene: TRBV19
D gene: .
clone size: medium-sized
J gene: TRBJ2-5
CDR3 protein: CASSRDTRGAQYF
CDR3 DNA: TGTGCCAGTAGTAGGGACACCAGAGGGGCCCAGTACTTC

V gene: TRBV20-1
D gene: .
clone size: medium-sized
J gene: TRBJ2-2
CDR3 protein: CSASRPTGELFF
CDR3 DNA: TGCAGTGCCAGTAGACCCACCGGGGAGCTGTTTTTT

V gene: TRBV19
D gene: TRBD2
clone size: many
J gene: TRBJ2-7
CDR3 protein: CAGSIVSSGSYEQYF
CDR3 DNA: TGTGCCGGTAGTATAGTTTCTAGCGGGAGCTACGAGCAGTACTTC

V gene: TRBV7-2
D gene: TRBD1
clone size: .
J gene: TRBJ1-2
CDR3 protein: CVSSRTGPNGYTF
CDR3 DNA: TGTGTCAGCAGCAGGACAGGTCCGAATGGCTACACCTTC